A selection of T cell receptor beta chains follows, all from one sample in a study of shared clonotypes between healthy human individuals. Assay used: immunoSEQ multiplex PCR; TCRdb lists only in-frame clones, some missing. The sample includes about 2.4 million clones, 93% seen only once; the top ten take roughly 0.39%. Sequenced: naive CD4+ T cells from PBMCs. The receptors were sampled from a young man in good health. Some clones in this sample may be carry-over from other donors' samples. Both conserved end residues are part of each CDR3. D genes are given only for firm matches. The size field is filled for only some rows; it gives once, few, many or a size class.

CASSVKGAGTGELFF | TGTGCCAGCAGTGTCAAGGGGGCAGGCACCGGGGAGCTGTTTTTT | TRBD1 | once | TRBJ2-2 | TRBV6-1
CASSLDPGGMATQYF | TGTGCCAGCAGTTTAGATCCGGGAGGTATGGCTACGCAGTATTTT | TRBD2 | . | TRBJ2-3 | TRBV28
CASSLAGSHSGNTIYF | TGCGCCAGCAGCTTGGCCGGCAGCCACTCTGGAAACACCATATATTTT | . | . | TRBJ1-3 | TRBV5-1
CASSSDPGFSGNTIYF | TGTGCCAGCAGTTCGGACCCGGGATTCTCTGGAAACACCATATATTTT | . | . | TRBJ1-3 | TRBV27
CASSYSWGRNYGYTF | TGTGCCAGCAGTTACTCGTGGGGGCGCAACTATGGCTACACCTTC | . | . | TRBJ1-2 | TRBV6-5
CASSSSRGIGAGELFF | TGTGCCAGCAGTTCCAGCAGGGGGATCGGAGCCGGGGAGCTGTTTTTT | TRBD1 | . | TRBJ2-2 | TRBV27
CASSPTSGLYEQYF | TGTGCCAGCAGCCCCACTAGCGGACTCTACGAGCAGTACTTC | TRBD2 | . | TRBJ2-7 | TRBV7-2
CASSLSGFGNTEAFF | TGTGCCAGCAGCTTAAGTGGTTTCGGGAACACTGAAGCTTTCTTT | . | . | TRBJ1-1 | TRBV7-9
CAWAYGVQVEAFF | TGTGCCTGGGCTTACGGCGTACAGGTGGAAGCTTTCTTT | . | few | TRBJ1-1 | TRBV30
CASSGGGSYNEQFF | TGTGCCAGCAGTGGCGGCGGCTCCTACAATGAGCAGTTCTTC | . | . | TRBJ2-1 | TRBV2
CASSVEAVNSYEQYF | TGTGCCAGCAGCGTAGAGGCGGTAAACTCCTACGAGCAGTACTTC | . | . | TRBJ2-7 | TRBV9
CASFYGGDFQETQYF | TGTGCCAGCTTTTATGGGGGGGACTTCCAAGAGACCCAGTACTTC | . | . | TRBJ2-5 | TRBV21-1
CASSKTSGYTGELFF | TGCGCCAGCAGCAAAACTAGCGGGTACACCGGGGAGCTGTTTTTT | TRBD2 | . | TRBJ2-2 | TRBV5-1
CSARGLMNTEAFF | TGCAGCGCTAGGGGGCTTATGAACACTGAAGCTTTCTTT | TRBD1 | . | TRBJ1-1 | TRBV29-1
CASSSLSTGELFF | TGTGCCAGCAGCTCCCTCAGCACCGGGGAGCTGTTTTTT | . | . | TRBJ2-2 | TRBV7-6
CASSSLAAESYNEQFF | TGTGCCAGCTCCTCCCTGGCGGCAGAGTCCTACAATGAGCAGTTCTTC | . | once | TRBJ2-1 | TRBV28
CASSRGDGGYTF | TGTGCCAGCAGCCGAGGGGATGGTGGCTACACCTTC | . | . | TRBJ1-2 | TRBV7-9
CASSSSPGQYYGYTF | TGTGCCAGCAGCTCGAGCCCGGGACAGTACTATGGCTACACCTTC | TRBD1 | . | TRBJ1-2 | TRBV9
CASSLGGGQTEAFF | TGTGCCAGCAGCTTGGGCGGGGGCCAGACTGAAGCTTTCTTT | . | . | TRBJ1-1 | TRBV5-8
CASSVGPETGELFF | TGTGCCAGCAGCGTTGGCCCAGAAACCGGGGAGCTGTTTTTT | . | . | TRBJ2-2 | TRBV9
CASRQGGYEQYF | TGTGCCAGCAGACAGGGAGGCTACGAGCAGTACTTC | . | . | TRBJ2-7 | TRBV6-6
CASSENTFLYEQYF | TGTGCCAGCAGTGAAAATACTTTTCTCTACGAGCAGTACTTC | . | . | TRBJ2-7 | TRBV2
CASSLSGRAALSYEQYF | TGTGCCAGCAGCCTTAGCGGGAGGGCCGCACTTTCCTACGAGCAGTACTTC | TRBD2 | . | TRBJ2-7 | TRBV28
CASSLLAGGPNTGELFF | TGCGCCAGCAGCTTGCTAGCGGGAGGCCCGAACACCGGGGAGCTGTTTTTT | TRBD2 | . | TRBJ2-2 | TRBV5-1
CASSSGQGGEKLFF | TGCGCCAGCAGCTCAGGACAGGGAGGTGAAAAACTGTTTTTT | TRBD1 | . | TRBJ1-4 | TRBV5-1
CASSYNRGLDQPQHF | TGTGCCAGCAGTTACAACAGGGGACTGGATCAGCCCCAGCATTTT | TRBD1 | . | TRBJ1-5 | TRBV6-5
CSVRGRAFYEQYF | TGCAGCGTGCGCGGGAGGGCATTCTACGAGCAGTACTTC | TRBD2 | . | TRBJ2-7 | TRBV29-1
CASREGGTGANVLTF | TGTGCCAGCAGGGAAGGGGGGACTGGGGCCAACGTCCTGACTTTC | . | . | TRBJ2-6 | TRBV2
CSVARQGWDTGELFF | TGCAGCGTTGCCCGACAGGGCTGGGACACCGGGGAGCTGTTTTTT | TRBD1 | . | TRBJ2-2 | TRBV29-1
CASSWALAGAAQYF | TGCGCCAGCAGCTGGGCACTAGCGGGAGCGGCGCAGTATTTT | TRBD2 | . | TRBJ2-3 | TRBV5-1
CASSLNSGPSTDTQYF | TGCGCCAGCAGCCTAAATAGCGGACCAAGCACAGATACGCAGTATTTT | . | . | TRBJ2-3 | TRBV4-1
CASSITTGRADTQYF | TGTGCCAGCAGTATTACGACAGGGCGGGCAGATACGCAGTATTTT | TRBD1 | . | TRBJ2-3 | TRBV6-5
CASSERRAYAFF | TGTGCCAGCAGTGAGCGTCGGGCTTATGCTTTCTTT | . | few | TRBJ1-1 | TRBV2
CSVEGLAGRADTQYF | TGCAGCGTTGAAGGGCTAGCGGGACGGGCCGATACGCAGTATTTT | TRBD2 | . | TRBJ2-3 | TRBV29-1
CASSDQPSGNTIYF | TGTGCCAGCAGTGATCAACCCTCTGGAAACACCATATATTTT | . | once | TRBJ1-3 | TRBV6-1
CASPGLKGGNIQYF | TGTGCCAGTCCGGGTCTGAAGGGAGGTAACATTCAGTACTTC | . | . | TRBJ2-4 | TRBV6-1
CASSPGQGDEQYF | TGTGCCAGCTCACCCGGACAGGGTGACGAGCAGTACTTC | TRBD1 | . | TRBJ2-7 | TRBV18
CASSEAGVGIQYF | TGTGCCAGCAGTGAAGCCGGGGTGGGCATTCAGTACTTC | . | . | TRBJ2-4 | TRBV6-1
CASTRDVLETQYF | TGTGCCAGCACCCGGGATGTTTTAGAGACCCAGTACTTC | . | . | TRBJ2-5 | TRBV6-6
CASSPGQGVNEQFF | TGCGCCAGCAGCCCGGGACAGGGGGTAAATGAGCAGTTCTTC | TRBD1 | . | TRBJ2-1 | TRBV4-3
CASRSYEQYF | TGTGCCAGCAGGAGCTACGAGCAGTACTTC | . | few | TRBJ2-7 | TRBV2
CASTPLSLHHEQFF | TGTGCCAGCACCCCACTGAGCCTTCACCATGAGCAGTTCTTC | . | . | TRBJ2-1 | TRBV28
CASSPEGGLEPQHF | TGTGCCAGCAGCCCCGAAGGGGGTTTGGAGCCCCAGCATTTT | . | . | TRBJ1-5 | TRBV7-9
CASREGTGTSKFF | TGCGCCAGCAGAGAAGGTACCGGGACTAGTAAGTTCTTC | TRBD2 | . | TRBJ2-1 | TRBV5-1
CASSPQATLSYEQYF | TGCGCCAGCAGCCCACAGGCTACCCTCTCCTACGAGCAGTACTTC | . | . | TRBJ2-7 | TRBV5-1
CAWSRGKGELFF | TGTGCCTGGAGTAGGGGGAAAGGGGAGCTGTTTTTT | . | . | TRBJ2-2 | TRBV30
CASRGTSGRPRRIYTQYF | TGTGCCAGCAGGGGGACTAGCGGGAGGCCGCGAAGGATCTATACGCAGTATTTT | TRBD2 | . | TRBJ2-3 | TRBV6-4
CASTPANRGETQYF | TGTGCCAGCACCCCGGCGAATCGCGGGGAGACCCAGTACTTC | . | . | TRBJ2-5 | TRBV6-6
CASMGHLLSYEQYF | TGTGCCAGCATGGGACACCTCCTATCCTACGAGCAGTACTTC | . | . | TRBJ2-7 | TRBV28
CASTTAGGASYEQYF | TGTGCCAGCACGACCGCAGGAGGCGCCTCCTACGAGCAGTACTTC | . | once | TRBJ2-7 | TRBV6-5
CASSLDQPQHF | TGTGCCAGCAGCTTAGATCAGCCCCAGCATTTT | . | few | TRBJ1-5 | TRBV7-9
CASSPAGGGRYEQYF | TGTGCCAGCTCACCCGCAGGTGGCGGGCGCTACGAGCAGTACTTC | . | once | TRBJ2-7 | TRBV18
CASRYQHGVDGYTF | TGTGCCAGTCGCTACCAACATGGAGTAGACGGCTACACCTTC | . | . | TRBJ1-2 | TRBV6-4